The 32 T cell receptor beta chains reported below all come from one sample, sequenced in a study of cytotoxic CD8 clonotypes in ibrutinib-treated CLL. The method was immunoSEQ multiplex PCR; TCRdb's version includes in-frame clones alone and lacks a portion of them. The sample consists of about 130,000 clones, roughly three quarters of them appearing once. Specimen: PBMCs, collected after 24 months of ibrutinib treatment. The receptors stem from a human donor with chronic lymphocytic leukemia.

The chain is built from TRBV9 and TRBJ1-2, with D tentatively TRBD1 (6 bases). The germline gives CDR1 SGDLS, CDR2 YYNGEE. This CDR3 is 15 amino acids long. V lost 0 bases to trimming and J lost 4 bases, with 13 bases between them. This CDR3 reads CASSVGGQTPYGYTF. The CDR3 DNA is TGTGCCAGCAGCGTAGGAGGACAGACCCCCTATGGCTACACCTTC.

The gene calls are TRBV6-6 and TRBJ2-1; TRBD1 is a possible D gene (5 bases). Germline V CDR1 and CDR2: MNHNY, SVGAGI (reference sequence). This CDR3 spans 11 amino acids. V lost 7 bases, J lost 8 bases, and 9 bases lay in between. The CDR3 loop reads CASKGMHEQFF. CDR3 coding DNA: TGTGCCAGCAAGGGGATGCATGAGCAGTTCTTC.

The chain links TRBV7-2 to TRBJ2-5; 13 bases are shared with TRBD2. The CDR3 has 16 residues. V lost 4 bases to trimming and J lost 5 bases; unmatched junction nucleotides: 7. Germline CDR1 SGHTA, CDR2 FQGNSA. In nucleotides, the CDR3 is TGTGCCAGCAGCTCAACTAGCGGGAGGGCCCGGGAGACCCAGTACTTC. Translating it yields CASSSTSGRARETQYF.

The chain joins TRBV19 to TRBJ2-2, with 9 bases lining up with TRBD2. The CDR3 runs to 15 residues. Trimming at V came to 8 bases and at J to 10 bases, leaving 14 bases not matched to a gene. CDR1 is LNHDA, CDR2 SQIVND, per germline (reference sequence). CDR3 protein: CASRGASGIWQELFF. Written as DNA, the CDR3 is TGTGCCAGTCGGGGGGCTAGCGGGATCTGGCAGGAGCTGTTTTTT.

The chain uses TRBV30 and TRBJ2-7; D possibly corresponds to TRBD2 (6 bases). This CDR3 is 14 amino acids long. The V end was cut by 3 bases, the J end by 2 bases, with 14 bases between. The V gene's germline CDR1 is GTSNPN and CDR2 SVGIG (reference sequence). The CDR3 spells CAWSGALAAYEQYF. CDR3 sequence (DNA): TGTGCCTGGAGCGGCGCCTTAGCGGCCTACGAGCAGTACTTC.

This clone has only one observation. The chain links TRBV5-1 to TRBJ2-2; D unclear. CDR1 is SGHRS and CDR2 is YFSETQ in the germline V gene. The CDR3 consists of 13 residues. V was cut by 4 bases and J by 0 bases, with 4 bases left in between. The CDR3 protein is CASSLANTGELFF. The CDR3 nucleotides are TGCGCCAGCAGCCTCGCGAACACCGGGGAGCTGTTTTTT. The full variable domain, its missing parts supplied by reference TRBV5-1 and TRBJ2-2, is KAGVTQTPRYLIKTRGQQVTLSCSPISGHRSVSWYQQTPGQGLQFLFEYFSETQRNKGNFPGRFSGRQFSNSRSEMNVSTLELGDSALYLCASSLANTGELFFGEGSRLTVL.

DNA for the CDR3: TGTGCCAGCAGCTGGACTAGCGGGAATACGGGTACGCAGTATTTT. Translating gives CASSWTSGNTGTQYF. The chain combines TRBV7-3 with TRBJ2-3, with 12 bases that match TRBD2. Germline V gives CDR1 SGHTA, CDR2 FQGTGA. Trimming took 4 bases from V and 8 from J; bases not matched to a gene: 7. CDR3 length: 15 residues.

V usage is TRBV5-8 and J usage is TRBJ2-3; maybe TRBD2 (6 bases). Germline CDR1 is SGHTS and CDR2 is YDEGEE. The V end lost 4 bases, the J end lost 0 bases, and 21 bases lay between the germline ends. CDR3 size: 18 residues. DNA of the CDR3: TGTGCCAGCAGCCCCGACATGGGGGGTACCGCTAGCACAGATACGCAGTATTTT. Protein product: CASSPDMGGTASTDTQYF.

J is TRBJ2-2 and V is TRBV5-1, with 8 bases identical to TRBD1. This CDR3 spans 17 amino acids. Trimming took 4 bases from V and 3 from J; bases not matched to a gene: 11. Germline V gives CDR1 SGHRS, CDR2 YFSETQ. CDR3 in amino acids: CASSPSLGQGDTGELFF. CDR3 in DNA: TGCGCCAGCAGCCCCTCCCTTGGACAGGGTGACACCGGGGAGCTGTTTTTT.

This clone has more than one count but fewer than ten. The V call is TRBV9, the J call TRBJ1-5; D ambiguous. The germline V gene has CDR1 SGDLS and CDR2 YYNGEE. The CDR3 runs to 14 residues. Trimming removed 1 base at V and 2 bases at J, with 7 bases between. CDR3 in DNA: TGTGCCAGCAGCGTAACCGGGGGCAATCAGCCCCAGCATTTT. Residues: CASSVTGGNQPQHF.

V is TRBV10-3 and J is TRBJ1-2; no reliable D call. CDR3 length: 14 amino acids. CDR1 ENHRY and CDR2 SYGVKD come from the germline V gene. Trimming removed 2 bases at V and 7 bases at J, with 14 bases between. DNA of the CDR3: TGTGCCATCAGTGAGGTTGGCAGACCCGCTGGCTACACCTTC. This sequence encodes CAISEVGRPAGYTF.

V usage is TRBV7-8 and J usage is TRBJ2-5; D unresolved. From germline, CDR1 is SGHVS and CDR2 FQNEAQ. CDR3 length: 12 amino acids. The germline V and J ends were trimmed by 5 bases and 2 bases, with 6 bases remaining between them. The CDR3 loop reads CASSPSQETQYF. The DNA of the CDR3 is TGTGCCAGCAGCCCCAGTCAAGAGACCCAGTACTTC.

The chain carries TRBV7-9 and TRBJ2-7; TRBD2 aligns across 8 bases. The CDR3 consists of 15 residues. J gave up 2 bases and V 5 bases, and 8 bases lay outside the gene matches. Germline-derived CDR1 and CDR2 are SEHNR and FQNEAQ (reference sequence). The CDR3 nucleotides read TGTGCCAGCAGCCAAAGCGGGAGCGGGGCCTACGAGCAGTACTTC. It translates to CASSQSGSGAYEQYF. Based on the CDR3 plus reference TRBV7-9 and TRBJ2-7, the full variable domain is DTGVSQNPRHKITKRGQNVTFRCDPISEHNRLYWYRQTLGQGPEFLTYFQNEAQLEKSRLLSDRFSAERPKGSFSTLEIQRTEQGDSAMYLCASSQSGSGAYEQYFGPGTRLTVT.

This clone was detected only once. The chain is built from TRBV9 and TRBJ2-7; D is perhaps TRBD1 or TRBD2 (5 bases each). V lost 3 bases and J lost 4, with 14 bases in between. The CDR3 runs to 14 residues. Germline CDR1 and CDR2: SGDLS and YYNGEE. The CDR3 sequence is CASSATGTAYEQYF. DNA for the CDR3: TGTGCCAGCAGCGCGACCGGGACGGCTTACGAGCAGTACTTC.

The rearrangement uses TRBV4-1 and TRBJ2-1; D may correspond to TRBD1 or TRBD2 (5 bases each). The V end lost 0 bases, the J end lost 8 bases, and 20 bases lay between the germline ends. Germline V gives CDR1 MGHRA, CDR2 YSYEKL. The CDR3 is 17 amino acids. The CDR3 sequence: CASSQEVGQAGPDEQFF. The CDR3 bases are TGCGCCAGCAGCCAAGAAGTGGGGCAGGCGGGCCCCGATGAGCAGTTCTTC.

The chain joins TRBV5-4 to TRBJ1-1, with 7 positions matching TRBD1. V was clipped by 4 bases and J by 0 bases; unmatched bases: 3. This CDR3 is 14 amino acids long. Germline V gene lookup returns CDR1 SGHNT and CDR2 YYREEE (reference sequence). The CDR3 DNA reads as TGTGCCAGCAGCCGCGGACAGGTGAACACTGAAGCTTTCTTT. Translation gives CASSRGQVNTEAFF.

This clone has a single count. The V call is TRBV14, the J call TRBJ2-7; D remains unclear. The V gene lost 3 bases and the J gene lost 3 bases, with 9 bases spanning the gap. The CDR3 length is 13 residues. Germline V CDR1 and CDR2: SGHDN, FVKESK. This CDR3 reads CASSQGINYEQYF. CDR3 in DNA: TGTGCCAGCAGCCAGGGGATTAACTACGAGCAGTACTTC.

This clone was seen ten or more times. The chain recombines TRBV6-5 with TRBJ2-1; D may match TRBD1 or TRBD2 (5 bases each). V lost 6 bases to trimming and J lost 0 bases, with 12 bases between them. Germline V CDR1 and CDR2: MNHEY, SVGAGI. The CDR3 is 15 amino acids. In nucleotides, the CDR3 is TGTGCCAGCAGGAGGGGATTGAGCTCCTACAATGAGCAGTTCTTC. The encoded protein is CASRRGLSSYNEQFF.

The gene calls are TRBV6-5 and TRBJ1-5, with D hard to call. Germline CDR1 and CDR2: MNHEY and SVGAGI. The CDR3 is made up of 15 amino acids. Trimming pared 0 bases from V and 4 bases from J, leaving 10 bases between. CDR3 bases: TGTGCCAGCAGTTACTCGCTGTCCGCAAATCAGCCCCAGCATTTT. It encodes CASSYSLSANQPQHF.

The chain is built from TRBV5-3 and TRBJ2-5, with 15 bases that match TRBD2. TRBV5-3 is filed as an ORF, its function uncertain. V lost 4 bases, J lost 1 base, and 14 bases stayed unmatched. The CDR3 runs 20 residues. CDR3: CARSRGVPGLAGGRQETQYF. The CDR3 nucleotides read TGTGCCAGAAGCCGGGGGGTCCCGGGACTAGCGGGAGGTCGCCAAGAGACCCAGTACTTC.

The CDR3 bases are TGTGCCATCAGTGAGTCAGGGTGGTCCCAGTACTTC. Translated, it gives CAISESGWSQYF. V is TRBV10-3 and J is TRBJ2-5; D remains unclear. CDR1 and CDR2 from the germline V gene are ENHRY and SYGVKD. The CDR3 is made up of 12 amino acids. V dropped 0 bases and J dropped 9 bases, with 8 bases sitting between them.

This chain connects TRBV7-8 to TRBJ2-3; possibly TRBD2 for D (6 bases). Deletions cut 8 bases from V and 3 bases from J, with 9 bases between. Germline V lookup: CDR1 SGHVS, CDR2 FQNEAQ. This CDR3 spans 12 amino acids. The DNA of the CDR3 is TGTGCCAGCGGGGCGGGGACAGATACGCAGTATTTT. Protein product: CASGAGTDTQYF. The full variable domain, rest sourced from reference TRBV7-8 and TRBJ2-3, is GAGVSQSPRYKVAKRGQDVALRCDPISGHVSLFWYQQALGQGPEFLTYFQNEAQLDKSGLPSDRFFAERPEGSVSTLKIQRTQQEDSAVYLCASGAGTDTQYFGPGTRLTVL.

J is TRBJ2-5 and V is TRBV11-3; TRBD2 is a possible D gene (7 bases). Trimming took 5 bases from V and 1 from J, leaving 17 bases between them. The CDR3 consists of 16 residues. Germline V gene lookup returns CDR1 SGHNT and CDR2 YENEEA. The CDR3 bases are TGTGCCAGCAGCCAGGGAGGCGGGGGCACCCAAGAGACCCAGTACTTC. This encodes CASSQGGGGTQETQYF.

The V and J genes are TRBV10-3 and TRBJ2-7, with D perhaps matching TRBD1 or TRBD2 (5 bases each). Trimming shortened V by 6 bases and J by 0 bases, and 12 bases separated the two germline ends. This CDR3 spans 14 amino acids. CDR1 and CDR2 from the germline V gene are ENHRY and SYGVKD. The DNA of the CDR3 is TGTGCCATCAGGGGGGACGCTAGCTCCTACGAGCAGTACTTC. Its translation: CAIRGDASSYEQYF.

The sample holds many counts of this clone. The chain is built from TRBV6-1 and TRBJ1-3; D ambiguous. Between the trimmed V and J ends, which lost 6 bases and 2 bases, there was a span of 5 bases. CDR3 length: 12 amino acids. Germline V gene lookup returns CDR1 MNHNS and CDR2 SASEGT. The CDR3 DNA reads TGTGCCAGCAGGGCAGCTGGAAACACCATATATTTT. Its protein is CASRAAGNTIYF.

This clone has a count of ten or more. This sequence joins TRBV10-3 and TRBJ1-1, with a tentative D call TRBD1 (5 bases). The V gene lost 2 bases and the J gene lost 4 bases, with 8 bases spanning the gap. The CDR3 has 13 residues. Per the germline V gene, CDR1 is ENHRY and CDR2 is SYGVKD. The CDR3 reads CAISESGGTEAFF. CDR3 in DNA: TGTGCCATCAGTGAGAGTGGGGGCACTGAAGCTTTCTTT.

The V and J genes are TRBV19 and TRBJ1-6, with a tentative D call TRBD1 (5 bases). Deletions cut 3 bases from V and 0 bases from J, with 12 bases between. This CDR3 comprises 17 residues. Per the germline V gene, CDR1 is LNHDA and CDR2 is SQIVND (reference sequence). CDR3 nucleotide sequence: TGTGCCAGTAGTATCCGCCGGGGGACCTCCTATAATTCACCCCTCCACTTT. Translation: CASSIRRGTSYNSPLHF.

The rearrangement uses TRBV6-1 and TRBJ1-4; 10 bases map to TRBD1. V was pared by 6 bases and J by 8 bases, with 3 bases of the junction left unmatched. The germline CDR1 and CDR2 sequences are MNHNS and SASEGT. This CDR3 spans 13 amino acids. The CDR3: CASRRTGGEKLFF. DNA of the CDR3: TGTGCCAGCAGGAGGACAGGGGGGGAAAAACTGTTTTTT.

The chain links TRBV18 to TRBJ1-6, with D possibly being TRBD1 (5 bases). The germline CDR1 and CDR2 sequences are KGHSH and LQKENI. This CDR3 contains 16 residues. Trimming took off 6 bases at V and 7 bases at J, with 19 bases between the two ends. The CDR3 spells CASSGRQGAWNSPLHF. The DNA for the CDR3 is TGTGCCAGCTCCGGCCGACAAGGGGCCTGGAATTCACCCCTCCACTTT. Together with reference TRBV18 and TRBJ1-6, the CDR3 gives the full variable domain: NAGVMQNPRHLVRRRGQEARLRCSPMKGHSHVYWYRQLPEEGLKFMVYLQKENIIDESGMPKERFSAEFPKEGPSILRIQQVVRGDSAAYFCASSGRQGAWNSPLHFGNGTRLTVT.

This clone was observed once. The same CDR3 also results from other DNA sequences found in this sample. The chain carries TRBV18 and TRBJ1-5; D may be TRBD1 (5 bases). The CDR3 has 13 amino acids. Per the germline V gene, CDR1 is KGHSH and CDR2 is LQKENI. V was trimmed by 2 bases and J by 4 bases, leaving 6 bases between them. The CDR3 DNA sequence: TGTGCCAGCTCACCAGGGGGTAATCAGCCCCAGCATTTT. Encoded protein: CASSPGGNQPQHF.

The chain has TRBV28 and TRBJ2-7, with 10 bases that match TRBD1. The CDR3 has 16 residues. The J segment lost 2 bases and the V segment lost 5 bases, leaving 9 bases of the junction unmatched. Germline CDR1 reads MDHEN; CDR2 reads SYDVKM. The CDR3 DNA is TGTGCCAGCAGTCCCCCTTTGGGACAGGGGCCCTACGAGCAGTACTTC. It codes for CASSPPLGQGPYEQYF. The full variable domain, with the rest looked up from reference TRBV28 and TRBJ2-7, is DVKVTQSSRYLVKRTGEKVFLECVQDMDHENMFWYRQDPGLGLRLIYFSYDVKMKEKGDIPEGYSVSREKKERFSLILESASTNQTSMYLCASSPPLGQGPYEQYFGPGTRLTVT.

The rearrangement links TRBV7-6 to TRBJ2-1, with 7 positions matching TRBD2. In germline, CDR1 is SGHVS, CDR2 FNYEAQ. The CDR3 is 16 residues long. The V segment lost 5 bases and the J segment 1 base; nucleotides outside the gene matches: 8. The CDR3 sequence is CASSATSAPSYNEQFF. CDR3 nucleotides: TGTGCCAGCAGCGCAACTAGCGCACCGTCCTACAATGAGCAGTTCTTC. Drawing the rest from reference TRBV7-6 and TRBJ2-1, the complete variable domain is GAGVSQSPRYKVTKRGQDVALRCDPISGHVSLYWYRQALGQGPEFLTYFNYEAQQDKSGLPNDRFSAERPEGSISTLTIQRTEQRDSAMYRCASSATSAPSYNEQFFGPGTRLTVL.